The 2 T cell receptor beta chains in this list originate from one sample, sequenced in a study of technical replicates of blood from several donors. Produced via immunoSEQ multiplex PCR; TCRdb's table is partial and in-frame only. The sample has under 15,000 clones, over 70% seen once. The sequencing input was PBMCs. Every receptor here comes from a human donor in good health.

The chain employs TRBV25-1 and TRBJ1-2, with 9 bases fitting TRBD1. With 4 bases clipped from V and 3 bases from J, the junction kept 9 bases outside the gene matches. Germline V CDR1 and CDR2: MGHDK, SYGVNS. This CDR3 is built from 16 residues. The CDR3 spells CASSGGQGTSHYGYTF. As DNA, the CDR3 is TGTGCCAGCAGTGGGGGACAGGGAACTTCTCACTATGGCTACACCTTC.

This chain joins TRBV5-1 and TRBJ2-1; D might be TRBD2 (5 bases). The CDR3 runs to 14 residues. Germline V CDR1 and CDR2: SGHRS, YFSETQ. V lost 5 bases, J lost 10 bases, and 19 bases lay in between. CDR3 residues: CASSIERPDTEQFF. CDR3 nucleotide sequence: TGCGCCAGCAGTATCGAGCGGCCGGATACCGAGCAGTTCTTC.